This TCR beta chain originates from a study of OX40 agonist ivuxolimab in advanced cancers. CDR1 KGHSH and CDR2 LQKENI come from the germline V gene. This CDR3 contains 17 residues. V lost 3 bases, J lost 6 bases, and 20 bases lay in between. The assay was immunoSEQ multiplex PCR, and TCRdb's table has in-frame clones only and misses some. Altogether 75,000 to 90,000 clones are present, about 88% being singletons, with the ten largest covering roughly 6.6%. The TCR was taken from an adult with an advanced solid tumor such as melanoma, head and neck, liver or kidney cancer. The chain recombines TRBV18 with TRBJ1-4, with D perhaps matching TRBD1 (6 bases). This sample comprised CD4+ or CD8+ T cells sorted from blood, obtained in a trial of the OX40 agonist ivuxolimab. The CDR3 region has the DNA TGTGCCAGCTCACCCTCTTTCTTACAGGGTGGGGATGAAAAACTGTTTTTT. Protein: CASSPSFLQGGDEKLFF.